The 30 T cell receptor beta chains below all came from one sample that was sequenced in a study of CD8+ T cells in alopecia areata. Sequencing used cDNA as its template, made by extracting RNA and reverse transcribing it. Profiled with immunoSEQ multiplex PCR; TCRdb holds only in-frame clones, not every one. The top ten clones hold around 0.84% of a sample with a few hundred thousand clones, 60% of them seen once. Treatment meaning: oral pan-JAK inhibitor, 5-10 mg twice daily. The source was CD4+ T cells sorted from blood, collected at week 52, from a patient treated with tofacitinib. The origin of the receptors is a human donor with alopecia areata.

This chain links TRBV14 with TRBJ2-1, with D unresolved. This CDR3 region has 14 residues. The ends were cut back, 1 base at V and 3 bases at J, with 7 bases in the middle. The germline V gene encodes CDR1 SGHDN and CDR2 FVKESK. The CDR3 bases are TGTGCCAGCAGCCAAGTGGCCCTCTACAATGAGCAGTTCTTC. It is translated as CASSQVALYNEQFF.

CDR3 in amino acids: CASTPGQSYEQYF. CDR3 nucleotides: TGTGCCAGCACCCCAGGGCAGTCCTACGAGCAGTACTTC. This sequence joins TRBV6-6 and TRBJ2-7; D perhaps matches TRBD1 (5 bases). Germline CDR1 reads MNHNY; CDR2 reads SVGAGI (reference sequence). CDR3 length: 13 residues. V was trimmed by 7 bases and J by 1 base, leaving 11 bases between them.

This clone has only one observation. The J gene is TRBJ1-1, the V gene TRBV15; 8 bases agree with TRBD1. After removal of 3 bases from V and 3 bases from J, the junction contained 9 bases not matched to a gene. From germline, CDR1 is LNHNV and CDR2 YYDKDF (reference sequence). The CDR3 is made up of 16 amino acids. The CDR3 DNA reads as TGTGCCACCAGCAGCCTGGACAGGGCCGTGGACACTGAAGCTTTCTTT. Translating gives CATSSLDRAVDTEAFF.

The chain carries TRBV25-1 and TRBJ1-6, with 10 bases identical to TRBD1. V dropped 4 bases and J dropped 8; count of bases not matched to a gene: 5. In germline, CDR1 is MGHDK, CDR2 SYGVNS. CDR3 length equals 15 residues. The DNA for the CDR3 is TGTGCCAGCAGTGCGTCCGGGACAGGGGATTCACCCCTCCACTTT. Its translation is CASSASGTGDSPLHF.

This clone turned up a few times. The chain carries TRBV29-1 and TRBJ2-5; 9 nucleotides line up with TRBD1. The CDR3 contains 13 residues. Per the germline V gene, CDR1 is SQVTM and CDR2 is ANQGSEA. After removal of 5 bases from V and 5 bases from J, the junction contained 6 bases not matched to a gene. The DNA of the CDR3 is TGCAGCGTTCGTACAGGGGGCAGGGAGACCCAGTACTTC. This sequence encodes CSVRTGGRETQYF.

Written as DNA, the CDR3 is TGTGCCAGCAGGGGAGGACAGCCCTACGAGCAGTACTTC. Protein: CASRGGQPYEQYF. The chain combines TRBV6-5 with TRBJ2-7; D assignment may be TRBD1 or TRBD2 (6 bases each). The CDR3 covers 13 residues. CDR1 and CDR2 from the germline V gene are MNHEY and SVGAGI. The germline V and J ends were trimmed by 6 bases and 2 bases, with 11 bases remaining between them.

This clone came up a few times. The CDR3 loop reads CSALGEDEQFF. CDR3 DNA sequence: TGCAGCGCCCTGGGCGAGGACGAGCAGTTCTTC. J is TRBJ2-1 and V is TRBV29-1, with D unresolved. The CDR3 consists of 11 residues. Trimming removed 7 bases from V and 10 bases from J, with 14 bases in between. Germline-derived CDR1 and CDR2 are SQVTM and ANQGSEA.

CDR3 protein: CASSHFHLVEAFF. CDR3 sequence (DNA): TGTGCCAGCAGCCACTTCCACTTGGTTGAAGCTTTCTTT. J is TRBJ1-1 and V is TRBV11-2; D remains unclear. The ends were cut back, 5 bases at V and 7 bases at J, with 14 bases in the middle. The CDR3 has 13 amino acids. CDR1 SGHAT and CDR2 FQNNGV come from the germline V gene.

This chain links TRBV6-5 with TRBJ1-2; TRBD1 is a possible D gene (5 bases). CDR1 and CDR2 (germline): MNHEY, SVGAGI. There are 15 residues in the CDR3. Between the trimmed V and J ends, which lost 0 bases and 8 bases, there was a span of 16 bases. The CDR3 sequence: CASSYSYRRASGYTF. For the CDR3, the DNA is TGTGCCAGCAGTTACTCGTACAGGAGAGCATCCGGCTACACCTTC.

The V call is TRBV29-1, the J call TRBJ1-2; D gene unclear. The V gene lost 3 bases and the J gene lost 6 bases, with 11 bases spanning the gap. CDR3 length equals 12 residues. Per the germline V gene, CDR1 is SQVTM and CDR2 is ANQGSEA. This CDR3 reads CSVEKPTHGYTF. The CDR3 nucleotides are TGCAGCGTTGAGAAACCCACCCATGGCTACACCTTC.

V usage is TRBV7-3 and J usage is TRBJ2-3; no reliable D call. Germline V gene data show CDR1 as SGHTA and CDR2 as FQGTGA. The CDR3 is made up of 13 amino acids. The germline V and J ends were trimmed by 5 bases and 6 bases, with 12 bases remaining between them. The CDR3 region is CASSASPPDTQYF. The CDR3 DNA reads as TGTGCCAGCAGCGCATCACCCCCGGATACGCAGTATTTT.

The rearrangement links TRBV20-1 to TRBJ1-2; D uncertain. The CDR3 covers 11 residues. Germline lookup yields CDR1 DFQATT and CDR2 SNEGSKA (reference sequence). V lost 2 bases to trimming and J lost 6 bases, with 7 bases between them. CDR3 protein: CSARFGDGYTF. CDR3 coding DNA: TGCAGTGCTAGATTTGGGGATGGCTACACCTTC.

A few counts support this clone. The CDR3 DNA reads as TGTGCCAGTAGTCAGGCTGGGACAGGGGGCAATGAGCAGTTCTTC. Its translation: CASSQAGTGGNEQFF. The chain joins TRBV19 to TRBJ2-1, with TRBD1 matching 11 bases. Trimming at V came to 5 bases and at J to 6 bases, leaving 6 bases not matched to a gene. The length of the CDR3 is 15 residues. Germline V gene data show CDR1 as LNHDA and CDR2 as SQIVND (reference sequence). The full variable domain, rest sourced from reference TRBV19 and TRBJ2-1, is DGGITQSPKYLFRKEGQNVTLSCEQNLNHDAMYWYRQDPGQGLRLIYYSQIVNDFQKGDIAEGYSVSREKKESFPLTVTSAQKNPTAFYLCASSQAGTGGNEQFFGPGTRLTVL.

The chain joins TRBV30 to TRBJ2-7; possibly TRBD1 for D (5 bases). CDR1 is GTSNPN and CDR2 is SVGIG in the germline V gene (reference sequence). The CDR3 sequence is 13 residues long. Trimming took off 0 bases at V and 3 bases at J, with 9 bases between the two ends. The CDR3 loop is CAWSVGRDYEQYF. CDR3 sequence (DNA): TGTGCCTGGAGTGTTGGCAGGGACTACGAGCAGTACTTC.

The CDR3 DNA follows: TGTGCCAGCAGGCCTTCGGAACAACCGAATTCACCCCTCCACTTT. This codes for CASRPSEQPNSPLHF. This chain uses TRBV6-6 with TRBJ1-6; no clear D gene. The V gene's germline CDR1 is MNHNY and CDR2 SVGAGI (reference sequence). This CDR3 region has 15 residues. V was shortened by 6 bases and J by 7 bases, with 16 bases between the two germline ends.

This clone was counted between two and nine times. The rearrangement joins TRBV11-2 to TRBJ2-7; 8 positions match TRBD2. Germline V gene lookup returns CDR1 SGHAT and CDR2 FQNNGV. The CDR3 runs 15 residues. V gave up 6 bases and J gave up 0 bases; unmatched junction bases: 7. As DNA, the CDR3 is TGTGCCAGCAGACTCGGGACTAGTCTCTCCTACGAGCAGTACTTC. Protein sequence: CASRLGTSLSYEQYF.

Comments on this clone: The same CDR3 can be traced to other DNA sequences in this sample. J is TRBJ2-5 and V is TRBV6-5; D is ambiguous. V was cut by 2 bases and J by 5 bases, with 3 bases left in between. This CDR3 contains 11 residues. CDR1 MNHEY and CDR2 SVGAGI come from the germline V gene. Here the CDR3 reads CASSYGETQYF. Written as DNA, the CDR3 is TGTGCCAGCAGTTACGGGGAGACCCAGTACTTC.

This chain uses TRBV29-1 with TRBJ1-1; D is possibly TRBD1 (5 bases). The CDR3 spans 14 residues. In germline, CDR1 is SQVTM, CDR2 ANQGSEA. V was cut by 5 bases and J by 1 base, with 14 bases left in between. Written as DNA, the CDR3 is TGCAGCGTTAATGTCCGGGGCCCGAACACTGAAGCTTTCTTT. Translating gives CSVNVRGPNTEAFF.

The DNA for the CDR3 is TGTGCCACCAGCAGAGTGGCGAATCGGGATACGCAGTATTTT. It yields the protein CATSRVANRDTQYF. This rearrangement joins TRBV15 to TRBJ2-3; D remains ambiguous. V shed 1 base and J shed 6 bases, with 11 bases lying between them. The germline V gene encodes CDR1 LNHNV and CDR2 YYDKDF (reference sequence). The CDR3 has 14 residues.

V gene TRBV29-1 combines with J gene TRBJ2-7; D perhaps matches TRBD1 (6 bases). Trimming removed 7 bases at V and 3 bases at J, with 13 bases between. This CDR3 contains 12 residues. Germline CDR1 is SQVTM and CDR2 is ANQGSEA. CDR3: CSARTAGYEQYF. Written as DNA, the CDR3 is TGCAGCGCTAGGACAGCTGGCTACGAGCAGTACTTC.

A few counts support this clone. The CDR3 reads CAWSAGQRSETQYF. DNA for the CDR3: TGTGCCTGGTCCGCGGGACAGCGATCCGAGACCCAGTACTTC. This sequence joins TRBV30 and TRBJ2-5; a possible D gene is TRBD1 (7 bases). Trimming took off 5 bases at V and 5 bases at J, with 18 bases between the two ends. From germline, CDR1 is GTSNPN and CDR2 SVGIG (reference sequence). There are 14 residues in the CDR3.

This rearrangement joins TRBV30 to TRBJ2-1; 7 nucleotides match TRBD2. The CDR3 totals 13 residues. Germline V gene lookup returns CDR1 GTSNPN and CDR2 SVGIG (reference sequence). V lost 2 bases and J lost 3; bases outside the gene matches: 1. CDR3 bases: TGTGCCTGGAGTCGGGGGGACTACAATGAGCAGTTCTTC. It yields the protein CAWSRGDYNEQFF.

The V call is TRBV9, the J call TRBJ2-7; 8 bases agree with TRBD1. This CDR3 is built from 14 residues. The V segment lost 3 bases and the J segment 6 bases; nucleotides outside the gene matches: 8. Germline V gene data show CDR1 as SGDLS and CDR2 as YYNGEE. The CDR3 sequence is CASSDRQGMGEQYF. Here the CDR3 DNA reads TGTGCCAGCAGCGACCGACAGGGGATGGGCGAGCAGTACTTC.

This clone was recorded a few times. The chain recombines TRBV7-3 with TRBJ2-1; 11 nucleotides align to TRBD2. Germline CDR1 and CDR2: SGHTA and FQGTGA. Germline trimming cut 5 bases from V and 8 bases from J; bases unmatched to any gene: 8. This CDR3 is built from 15 residues. CDR3: CASSRRLAGIDEQFF. The DNA for the CDR3 is TGTGCCAGCAGCCGCCGACTAGCGGGGATAGATGAGCAGTTCTTC.

Ten or more counts support this clone. The gene calls are TRBV30 and TRBJ2-3; D ambiguous. Deletions cut 5 bases from V and 8 bases from J, with 14 bases between. This CDR3 comprises 12 residues. CDR1 GTSNPN and CDR2 SVGIG come from the germline V gene (reference sequence). The CDR3 DNA reads as TGTGCCTGGGTGACTGGGGATGTTACGCAGTATTTT. Protein sequence: CAWVTGDVTQYF.

The chain is built from TRBV2 and TRBJ2-2; 7 bases are a match to TRBD1. Germline CDR1 is SNHLY and CDR2 is FYNNEI. The CDR3 is 14 amino acids. J lost 4 bases, V lost 7 bases, and 6 bases had no gene match. CDR3 bases: TGTGCCAGCATTAGACAGGGTGGCACCGGGGAGCTGTTTTTT. It codes for CASIRQGGTGELFF.

The V gene is TRBV30, the J gene TRBJ2-5; D is unresolved. Germline V gene data show CDR1 as GTSNPN and CDR2 as SVGIG (reference sequence). The CDR3 covers 11 residues. V was cut by 8 bases and J by 7 bases, with 14 bases left in between. The CDR3 DNA sequence: TGTGCCGAAGAAACCGGGCGGACCCAGTACTTC. Translation gives CAEETGRTQYF.

This clone came up a few times. The chain employs TRBV29-1 and TRBJ2-4; the D call may be TRBD1 or TRBD2 (7 bases each). Germline CDR1 SQVTM, CDR2 ANQGSEA. V dropped 6 bases and J dropped 0 bases, with 12 bases sitting between them. The CDR3 is 14 residues long. CDR3 in amino acids: CSVQGGTAKNIQYF. The CDR3 DNA reads as TGCAGCGTCCAGGGGGGGACAGCCAAAAACATTCAGTACTTC.

J is TRBJ2-6 and V is TRBV19; D gene unclear. Germline assignment: CDR1 LNHDA and CDR2 SQIVND (reference sequence). The CDR3 is made up of 15 amino acids. V was cut by 8 bases and J by 2 bases, with 13 bases left in between. The CDR3 coding sequence is TGTGCCAGTCAATCCAATGGGGCTGGGGCCAACGTCCTGACTTTC. It codes for CASQSNGAGANVLTF. Drawing the rest from reference TRBV19 and TRBJ2-6, the complete variable domain is DGGITQSPKYLFRKEGQNVTLSCEQNLNHDAMYWYRQDPGQGLRLIYYSQIVNDFQKGDIAEGYSVSREKKESFPLTVTSAQKNPTAFYLCASQSNGAGANVLTFGAGSRLTVL.

The chain carries TRBV30 and TRBJ1-1; D is unclear. Trimming took 5 bases from V and 3 from J, leaving 10 bases between them. Germline V gives CDR1 GTSNPN, CDR2 SVGIG (reference sequence). The CDR3 is 12 residues long. CDR3 sequence reads: CAWSGLYTEAFF. In nucleotides, the CDR3 is TGTGCCTGGTCGGGGTTGTACACTGAAGCTTTCTTT.